Shown below are 9 T cell receptor beta chains from a single sample sequenced in a study of T cell responses to AZD1222 COVID-19 vaccine. Sequencing was performed with immunoSEQ multiplex PCR; in TCRdb, only in-frame clones are kept and a portion is missing. The repertoire holds 110,000 to 150,000 clones, with 80% to 95% as singletons. This specimen consisted of peripheral blood, obtained on day 0 of AZD1222 vaccination. The receptor source for this set is an adult in good health.

The genes are TRBV19 and TRBJ2-2; a weak D match, TRBD1 (5 bases). Trimming took 3 bases from V and 0 from J, leaving 11 bases between them. This CDR3 is built from 16 residues. Germline lookup yields CDR1 LNHDA and CDR2 SQIVND (reference sequence). The CDR3 nucleotides are TGTGCCAGTAGTATCCAGGACATCGCGAACACCGGGGAGCTGTTTTTT. Translated, it gives CASSIQDIANTGELFF.

The CDR3 DNA is TGTGCCAGCAGCCCCTTTGTAGACTCTGGAAACACCATATATTTT. As protein: CASSPFVDSGNTIYF. V is TRBV3-1 (or the pseudogene TRBV3-2) and J is TRBJ1-3; D call uncertain. V was clipped by 4 bases and J by 0 bases, with 10 bases between them. The CDR3 is 15 residues long. Germline V gives CDR1 LGHDT, CDR2 YNNKEL (reference sequence).

The chain is built from TRBV10-3 and TRBJ2-5; 8 bases align to TRBD1. CDR3 length equals 16 residues. V shed 2 bases and J 2 bases; nucleotides not matched to a gene: 7. Per the germline V gene, CDR1 is ENHRY and CDR2 is SYGVKD. The CDR3 region is CAISEPGTGRQETQYF. The CDR3 nucleotides are TGTGCCATCAGTGAGCCCGGGACAGGCCGGCAAGAGACCCAGTACTTC.

The chain carries TRBV9 and TRBJ2-3; D possibly corresponds to TRBD1 (5 bases). The CDR3 covers 13 residues. Per the germline V gene, CDR1 is SGDLS and CDR2 is YYNGEE. The V end was cut by 6 bases, the J end by 0 bases, with 8 bases between. CDR3 protein: CASTPGSTDTQYF. The CDR3 bases are TGTGCCAGCACCCCAGGGAGCACAGATACGCAGTATTTT.

This chain joins TRBV12-3 or TRBV12-4 and TRBJ2-3, with no clear D. CDR3 length: 13 residues. V gave up 3 bases and J gave up 4 bases, with 8 bases separating them. Here the CDR3 DNA reads TGTGCCAGCAGTTTTTCAATCCCAGATACGCAGTATTTT. As protein: CASSFSIPDTQYF.

The rearrangement joins TRBV19 to TRBJ2-7; D may be TRBD1 or TRBD2 (5 bases each). Germline CDR1 reads LNHDA; CDR2 reads SQIVND (reference sequence). Trimming took off 9 bases at V and 4 bases at J, with 19 bases between the two ends. This CDR3 comprises 14 residues. The CDR3 loop reads CASGRGASVYEQYF. For the CDR3, the DNA is TGTGCCAGCGGTCGAGGGGCGTCGGTTTACGAGCAGTACTTC.

V is TRBV10-3 and J is TRBJ1-1; possible D gene TRBD1, 6 bases. The CDR3 covers 13 residues. Germline V gene data show CDR1 as ENHRY and CDR2 as SYGVKD. Trimming removed 8 bases at V and 2 bases at J, with 12 bases between. The CDR3 DNA reads as TGTGCCATCGTCGGGGGGGCTAACACTGAAGCTTTCTTT. This sequence encodes CAIVGGANTEAFF.

The chain carries TRBV28 and TRBJ1-1; TRBD1 is a possible D gene (6 bases). The CDR3 runs to 14 residues. Trimming removed 7 bases at V and 3 bases at J, with 15 bases between. Germline values: CDR1 MDHEN, CDR2 SYDVKM. The CDR3 loop reads CASTLGQSHTEAFF. The DNA of the CDR3 is TGTGCCAGCACCCTCGGACAGAGTCACACTGAAGCTTTCTTT.

The chain links TRBV9 to TRBJ2-5; TRBD2 might be the D (7 bases). The V end lost 10 bases, the J end lost 2 bases, and 15 bases lay between the germline ends. Germline lookup yields CDR1 SGDLS and CDR2 YYNGEE. The CDR3 has 13 amino acids. The CDR3 sequence is CASSGGGQETQYF. The CDR3 DNA reads TGTGCCTCTAGCGGAGGGGGACAAGAGACCCAGTACTTC.